This T cell receptor (beta chain) was found in a study of beta chain features in type 1 diabetes. Study background: Patient and healthy donor groups were alike in age, gender and cell yields.

Sequenced material consisted of expressed TCRB transcripts (all of the isolated RNA was reverse transcribed). The repertoire was sequenced with immunoSEQ multiplex PCR; TCRdb's copy has only in-frame clones and lacks some. This sample has hundreds of thousands of clones, with roughly 17% found just once. This clone was recorded a few times. Every donor had blood drawn once into heparin, 100 to 150 mL on average. This TCR was sampled from a woman in her late teens or twenties in good health. The specimen sequenced was naive CD4+ T cells from blood.

Here the CDR3 DNA reads TGTGCCAGCAGTTTCACACAGGGAATGTACTTC. This gives the protein CASSFTQGMYF. This sequence joins TRBV28 and TRBJ2-7, with D possibly matching TRBD1 (6 bases). This CDR3 spans 11 amino acids. Between the trimmed V and J ends, which lost 3 bases and 12 bases, there was a span of 12 bases. Germline CDR1 MDHEN, CDR2 SYDVKM.